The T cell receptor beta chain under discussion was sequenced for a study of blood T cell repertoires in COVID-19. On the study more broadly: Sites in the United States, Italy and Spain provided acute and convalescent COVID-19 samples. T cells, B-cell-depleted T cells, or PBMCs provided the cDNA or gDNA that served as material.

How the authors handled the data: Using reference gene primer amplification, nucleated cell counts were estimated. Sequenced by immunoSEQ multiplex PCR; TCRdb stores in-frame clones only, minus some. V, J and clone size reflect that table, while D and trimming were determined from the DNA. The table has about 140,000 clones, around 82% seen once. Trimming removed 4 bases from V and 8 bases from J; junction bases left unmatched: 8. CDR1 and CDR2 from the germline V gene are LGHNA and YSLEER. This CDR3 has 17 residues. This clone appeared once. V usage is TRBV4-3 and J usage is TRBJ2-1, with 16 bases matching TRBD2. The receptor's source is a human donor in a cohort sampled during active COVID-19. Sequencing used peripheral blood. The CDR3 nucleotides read TGCGCCAGCAGCCCCGGGACTAGCGGGGGGGAGGTCGATGAGCAGTTCTTC. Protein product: CASSPGTSGGEVDEQFF.